These T cell receptor beta chains were read from a single sample in a study of cytomegalovirus exposure and HLA in healthy donors. Generated by immunoSEQ multiplex PCR, the TCRdb table keeps only in-frame clones and is missing some. The sample holds approximately 100,000 clones; 87% are singletons and the top ten take about 5.7%. The sequencing input was PBMCs. The receptors here all came from a man younger than 35 in good health and CMV-seropositive. CDR3s include the opening cysteine and the closing phenylalanine or tryptophan. The D gene is left open where the match is weak. Clone size, where shown, is once, few, many, or a class for clones that have expanded.

v_gene	j_gene	abundance	d_gene	CDR3nt	CDR3aa
TRBV14	TRBJ1-6	once	NA	TGTGCCAGCAGCGAGACGGAGAGCTCCTATAATTCACCCCTCCACTTT	CASSETESSYNSPLHF
TRBV7-8	TRBJ2-3	NA	TRBD2	TGTGCCAGCAGCCTGACTAGCGGGCGGGCAGATACGCAGTATTTT	CASSLTSGRADTQYF
TRBV6-5	TRBJ2-1	NA	TRBD2	TGTGCCAGCAGTTTCCTTAGCGGGGGGATCTACAATGAGCAGTTCTTC	CASSFLSGGIYNEQFF
TRBV18	TRBJ1-5	NA	NA	TGTGCCAGCTCACCACGAGGGACAAATTATAGCAATCAGCCCCAGCATTTT	CASSPRGTNYSNQPQHF
TRBV4-2	TRBJ2-3	NA	TRBD2	TGTGCCAGCAGCCAAGAGGTAGCGGGGGGGCCTACAGATACGCAGTATTTT	CASSQEVAGGPTDTQYF
TRBV27	TRBJ2-7	NA	NA	TGTGCCAGCAGCACACAGGGTAACGAGCAGTACTTC	CASSTQGNEQYF
TRBV29-1	TRBJ1-2	NA	NA	TGCAGCGTAGCTAGACAGGACCTATATGGCTACACCTTC	CSVARQDLYGYTF
TRBV11-2	TRBJ2-1	NA	TRBD1	TGTGCCAGCAGCTTGGGGGGACAGGGGACCAACAATGAGCAGTTCTTC	CASSLGGQGTNNEQFF
TRBV19	TRBJ2-7	NA	TRBD2	TGTGCCAGTAGTACCGGGACTAGACTCTACGAGCAGTACTTC	CASSTGTRLYEQYF
TRBV5-1	TRBJ2-3	NA	NA	TGCGCCAGCAGCTTGCAGGCATCTAGCACAGATACGCAGTATTTT	CASSLQASSTDTQYF
TRBV4-1	TRBJ1-5	few	NA	TGCGCCAGCAGCCAAGATTGGCAGGGTCGTCAGCCCCAGCATTTT	CASSQDWQGRQPQHF
TRBV11-2	TRBJ2-1	NA	NA	TGTGCCAGCAGCTTAGAGTGGGGGGATCTTGGGGGTGAGCAGTTCTTC	CASSLEWGDLGGEQFF
TRBV30	TRBJ1-1	NA	TRBD1	TGTGCCTGGAGAAATCCCGGGACAGGGTGTACTGAAGCTTTCTTT	CAWRNPGTGCTEAFF
TRBV27	TRBJ2-5	NA	NA	TGTGCCAGCAGTTTACGTCGAGGCTCGGCTTTCCAAGAGACCCAGTACTTC	CASSLRRGSAFQETQYF
TRBV5-6	TRBJ2-5	few	TRBD2	TGTGCCAGCAGCTTGGAGGAACTAGCGGAGACCCAGTACTTC	CASSLEELAETQYF
TRBV27	TRBJ1-2	NA	TRBD1	TGTGCCAGCAGTTTATCGGCAGGGGGCGCTTATGGCTACACCTTC	CASSLSAGGAYGYTF
TRBV4-3	TRBJ2-5	NA	TRBD1	TGCGCCAGCAGCCAAGATCCAGGACAGGGCATAGGGGAGACCCAGTACTTC	CASSQDPGQGIGETQYF
TRBV7-3	TRBJ2-3	NA	NA	TGTGCCAGCTCGGATATGTGGGGGCTGACGGGTACAGATACGCAGTATTTT	CASSDMWGLTGTDTQYF